The present entry profiles one T cell receptor beta chain with its context. Its antigen is currently unknown. A junction boundary mismatches the germline segment, possibly from a read error. The RNA, about 0.5 to 1 ug, was put through reverse transcription using random hexamers. TCRdb reanalysed the immunoSEQ multiplex PCR reads using MiXCR and keeps one entry per CDR3 protein. The sample has around 200,000 distinct CDR3 sequences, approximately 94% seen once. Germline CDR1 SSHAT, CDR2 FNYEAQ (reference sequence). CDR3 length equals 16 residues. In Susac syndrome patients, recently defined diagnostic criteria for definite or probable disease were met. This entry belongs to a study of CD8 T cells in Susac syndrome. Overall study findings and caveats: CD4+ T cell repertoires in Susac syndrome exhibited no evidence of clonal expansion.

The V gene is TRBV7-7, the J gene TRBJ2-3; 12 bases map to TRBD2. Sequencing was performed on CD4+ T cells from PBMCs. The TCR comes from a human donor with Susac syndrome. This CDR3 is CASSLAPSGGADTQYF. CDR3 nucleotides: TGTGCTAGCAGCTTAGCTCCTAGCGGGGGGGCAGATACGCAGTATTTT.